These 23 T cell receptor beta chains came from one sample sequenced in a study of spatial heterogeneity in lung cancer. Described time point: sample taken at primary tumor resection. Unsorted samples of tumor, nontumor lung or frozen PBMC had their whole RNA sequenced. TCRdb reanalysed the 5' RACE reads using MiXCR and keeps one entry per CDR3 protein. Of tens of thousands of distinct CDR3 sequences listed, approximately 7% are singletons. The material was PBMCs, obtained at surgery. All receptors derive from a female donor with early-stage non-small cell lung cancer.

This clonotype appeared a few times. The J gene is TRBJ1-6, the V gene TRBV9; D remains ambiguous. The CDR3 has 14 amino acids. Germline CDR1 is SGDLS and CDR2 is YYNGEE. Deletions cut 2 bases from V and 7 bases from J, with 10 bases between. CDR3 DNA: TGTGCCAGCAGCGTTCGGCTGCAGAATTCACCCCTCCACTTT. It codes for CASSVRLQNSPLHF.

This clonotype was seen repeatedly, ten times or more. The chain links TRBV19 to TRBJ1-5, with D tentatively TRBD1 (5 bases). Trimming took 1 base from V and 5 from J, leaving 12 bases between them. Germline V CDR1 and CDR2: LNHDA, SQIVND (reference sequence). The CDR3 covers 15 residues. The CDR3 nucleotides read TGTGCCAGTAGTATAGGGGCAGGGCGCGATCAGCCCCAGCATTTT. As protein: CASSIGAGRDQPQHF.

This clonotype was observed many times. The chain carries TRBV6-5 and TRBJ2-1, with D perhaps TRBD2 (6 bases). The V gene's germline CDR1 is MNHEY and CDR2 SVGAGI. Trimming took off 0 bases at V and 7 bases at J, with 13 bases between the two ends. The CDR3 length is 15 residues. The CDR3 DNA is TGTGCCAGCAGTTACTCAGGAGGGAGGAGGAATGAGCAGTTCTTC. Translation gives CASSYSGGRRNEQFF.

The chain joins TRBV20-1 to TRBJ2-1; D call uncertain. CDR1 is DFQATT, CDR2 SNEGSKA, per germline (reference sequence). V lost 3 bases, J lost 12 bases, and 9 bases lay in between. CDR3 length: 10 residues. Here the CDR3 reads CSASRGTQFF. CDR3 bases: TGCAGTGCTAGCCGTGGTACGCAGTTCTTC.

Many counts were recorded for this clonotype. The rearrangement links TRBV20-1 to TRBJ1-2, with unresolved D. V lost 3 bases and J lost 8, with 28 bases in between. This CDR3 region has 17 residues. CDR1 and CDR2 (germline): DFQATT, SNEGSKA (reference sequence). In DNA form, the CDR3 reads TGCAGTGCTAGCTGGACGGCCAATTACCGGGCTCAAGGAGGCTACACCTTC. Amino acids: CSASWTANYRAQGGYTF.

The rearrangement uses TRBV7-2 and TRBJ2-2; D tentatively reads TRBD1 or TRBD2 (5 bases each). The CDR3 has 16 amino acids. Per germline, CDR1 SGHTA and CDR2 FQGNSA. The germline V and J ends were trimmed by 4 bases and 1 base, with 13 bases remaining between them. CDR3 region: CASSSMGTGNTGELFF. In DNA form, the CDR3 reads TGTGCCAGCAGCTCGATGGGGACCGGGAACACCGGGGAGCTGTTTTTT.

This clonotype was counted many times. The chain is built from TRBV7-2 and TRBJ1-5, with D possibly matching TRBD1 (5 bases). Germline-derived CDR1 and CDR2 are SGHTA and FQGNSA. The V end was cut by 4 bases, the J end by 0 bases, with 10 bases between. This CDR3 has 15 amino acids. The chain's CDR3 is CASSSLDNSNQPQHF. DNA for the CDR3: TGTGCCAGCAGCTCCTTGGACAATAGCAATCAGCCCCAGCATTTT.

This clonotype was detected only a few times. The chain uses TRBV21-1 and TRBJ2-7; the D segment call TRBD1 is taken from the table without a DNA check. TRBV21-1 has pseudogene status. This CDR3 comprises 18 residues. The DNA of the CDR3 is TGTGCCAGCAGCAAAAATCCCCCTGGGTACCCCCAGTCCTACGAGCAGTACTTC. Translating gives CASSKNPPGYPQSYEQYF.

This clonotype was detected only a few times. The chain is built from TRBV20-1 and TRBJ1-1; 12 bases map to TRBD1. CDR3 length: 17 amino acids. Trimming took 4 bases from V and 6 from J; bases not matched to a gene: 15. The germline CDR1 and CDR2 sequences are DFQATT and SNEGSKA (reference sequence). The CDR3 spells CSATSVGTGGQRAEAFF. CDR3 nucleotides: TGCAGTGCTACCAGCGTAGGGACAGGGGGCCAAAGGGCTGAAGCTTTCTTT.

This clonotype was observed a few times. The genes are TRBV2 and TRBJ1-5; D not certain. Trimming took 4 bases from V and 3 from J, leaving 13 bases between them. Germline V gives CDR1 SNHLY, CDR2 FYNNEI. The CDR3 loop spans 15 amino acids. The chain's CDR3 is CASSVEQTYNQPQHF. The CDR3 bases are TGTGCCAGCAGTGTAGAACAGACCTACAATCAGCCCCAGCATTTT.

This clonotype was counted many times. The rearrangement joins TRBV6-5 to TRBJ1-6; D is unclear. The V and J ends lost 2 bases and 7 bases respectively, with 12 bases between them. Germline V gives CDR1 MNHEY, CDR2 SVGAGI. The CDR3 is made up of 15 amino acids. The CDR3 loop reads CASSYGRRGNSPLHF. CDR3 DNA sequence: TGTGCCAGCAGTTACGGGAGGCGCGGGAATTCACCCCTCCACTTT.

This clonotype occurred many times. The rearrangement uses TRBV5-1 and TRBJ1-6; tentative D call: TRBD1 (5 bases). CDR1 and CDR2 from the germline V gene are SGHRS and YFSETQ. The CDR3 length is 11 residues. Trimming stripped 4 bases from V and 16 bases from J, with 12 bases between. The CDR3 nucleotides are TGCGCCAGCAGCCCCCGGGGCCCACTCCACTTT. Its translation is CASSPRGPLHF.

There are a few counts of this clonotype. The chain recombines TRBV28 with TRBJ1-2, with a tentative D call TRBD1 (6 bases). V shed 5 bases and J shed 2 bases, with 12 bases lying between them. The CDR3 runs to 14 residues. Looked up from germline, CDR1 is MDHEN and CDR2 is SYDVKM. This CDR3 is CASSPRTANYGYTF. The CDR3 DNA sequence: TGTGCCAGCAGTCCACGGACAGCCAACTATGGCTACACCTTC.

The sample holds many counts of this clonotype. The rearrangement joins TRBV15 to TRBJ2-7; D may correspond to TRBD1 or TRBD2 (5 bases each). Between the trimmed V and J ends, which lost 3 bases and 4 bases, there was a span of 13 bases. Germline-derived CDR1 and CDR2 are LNHNV and YYDKDF (reference sequence). CDR3 length equals 14 residues. The CDR3 reads CATSRGDGDYEQYF. Here the CDR3 DNA reads TGTGCCACCAGCAGGGGGGACGGGGATTACGAGCAGTACTTC.

The chain carries TRBV20-1 and TRBJ2-7, with D maybe TRBD2 (6 bases). From germline, CDR1 is DFQATT and CDR2 SNEGSKA (reference sequence). Trimming stripped 6 bases from V and 12 bases from J, with 24 bases between. CDR3 length equals 13 residues. CDR3 loop: CSAHVGSGGVAYF. CDR3 DNA sequence: TGCAGTGCCCACGTCGGGTCCGGCGGGGTCGCGTACTTC.

This clonotype was seen at least ten times. The chain combines TRBV5-1 with TRBJ2-7; D might be TRBD1 or TRBD2, each matching 5 bases. Trimming removed 3 bases at V and 5 bases at J, with 21 bases between. Germline V lookup: CDR1 SGHRS, CDR2 YFSETQ. The length of the CDR3 is 16 residues. CDR3 in amino acids: CASSSAGTPKGNEQYF. The CDR3 coding sequence is TGCGCCAGCAGCTCAGCCGGGACCCCAAAAGGGAACGAGCAGTACTTC.

This clonotype was detected many times. The V call is TRBV10-3, the J call TRBJ1-6; TRBD1 matches at 7 bases. The J segment lost 10 bases and the V segment lost 2 bases, leaving 5 bases of the junction unmatched. CDR1 ENHRY and CDR2 SYGVKD come from the germline V gene. This CDR3 region has 14 residues. The CDR3 loop is CAISEGQGDSPLHF. The CDR3 DNA is TGTGCCATCAGTGAGGGGCAGGGGGACTCACCCCTCCACTTT.

This clonotype was counted only a few times. The chain links TRBV7-2 to TRBJ1-2; the match to TRBD1 covers 10 bases. The CDR3 totals 16 residues. Germline V gene sequence: CDR1 SGHTA, CDR2 FQGNSA. J was trimmed by 1 base and V by 0 bases; bases with no gene match: 2. The DNA of the CDR3 is TGTGCCAGCAGCTTAGCCGGGACAGGGGATAACTATGGCTACACCTTC. Amino acid sequence: CASSLAGTGDNYGYTF.

V is TRBV18 and J is TRBJ1-1; D gene unclear. Germline V lookup: CDR1 KGHSH, CDR2 LQKENI. The V end lost 6 bases, the J end lost 2 bases, and 13 bases lay between the germline ends. This CDR3 is 14 amino acids long. The CDR3 loop is CASSVGGPNTEAFF. CDR3 DNA: TGTGCCAGCTCTGTCGGTGGGCCAAACACTGAAGCTTTCTTT.

This clonotype was detected many times. The chain joins TRBV5-4 to TRBJ2-1, with TRBD1 matching 7 bases. Germline loops: CDR1 SGHNT, CDR2 YYREEE (reference sequence). With 1 base clipped from V and 12 bases from J, the junction kept 16 bases outside the gene matches. The CDR3 consists of 16 residues. CDR3 protein: CASSLRSPARTGLQFF. CDR3 in DNA: TGTGCCAGCAGCTTGAGATCCCCGGCCCGGACAGGCCTGCAGTTCTTC. Variable domain in full (rest from reference TRBV5-4 and TRBJ2-1): ETGVTQSPTHLIKTRGQQVTLRCSSQSGHNTVSWYQQALGQGPQFIFQYYREEENGRGNFPPRFSGLQFPNYSSELNVNALELDDSALYLCASSLRSPARTGLQFFGPGTRLTVL.

The V and J genes are TRBV12-3 or TRBV12-4 and TRBJ2-3; TRBD2 aligns across 8 bases. The V and J ends lost 1 base and 5 bases, in that order; junction bases with no gene match: 2. The CDR3 contains 14 residues. As DNA, the CDR3 is TGTGCCAGCAGTTTAGTCAGCGGGAGAGATACGCAGTATTTT. Its protein product is CASSLVSGRDTQYF.

J is TRBJ1-2 and V is TRBV12-3 or TRBV12-4; D not certain. The CDR3 is 13 residues long. The V gene lost 3 bases and the J gene lost 2 bases, with 7 bases spanning the gap. CDR3 loop: CASSFEQNYGYTF. DNA of the CDR3: TGTGCCAGCAGTTTCGAACAGAACTATGGCTACACCTTC.

In DNA, the CDR3 is TGTGCCAGCAGCCTCGGACTAGCTCTGTACAATGAGCAGTTCTTC. Encoded protein: CASSLGLALYNEQFF. The chain is built from TRBV11-2 and TRBJ2-1, with 8 bases that match TRBD2. The CDR3 extends over 15 amino acids. The germline CDR1 and CDR2 sequences are SGHAT and FQNNGV. The V and J ends lost 5 bases and 4 bases, in that order; junction bases with no gene match: 7.